This passage covers 26 T cell receptor beta chains from one sample sequenced in a study of control samples from healthy donors and cancer patients. Data came from immunoSEQ multiplex PCR; TCRdb stores just in-frame clones and leaves some out. The data contain fewer than 120,000 clones, approximately 90% of them singletons. Sequenced input: PBMCs. Receptors originate from a woman between 55 and 75 years old with lung cancer.

This clone appeared a few times. J is TRBJ2-1 and V is TRBV11-1, with D unresolved. The germline V gene encodes CDR1 SGHAT and CDR2 FQDESV (reference sequence). CDR3 length: 11 amino acids. Trimming pared 5 bases from V and 15 bases from J, leaving 14 bases between. CDR3 sequence (DNA): TGTGCCAGCAGCCCCCAACATGGACGGTTCTTC. This codes for CASSPQHGRFF.

V and J are TRBV7-2 and TRBJ1-2; D not resolved. Germline V lookup: CDR1 SGHTA, CDR2 FQGNSA. V was trimmed by 1 base and J by 4 bases, leaving 7 bases between them. The CDR3 is 13 amino acids. In nucleotides, the CDR3 is TGTGCCAGCAGCTTAGAACAGTTCTATGGCTACACCTTC. It specifies CASSLEQFYGYTF.

The chain employs TRBV11-3 and TRBJ1-3; D unresolved. V was pared by 2 bases and J by 3 bases, with 14 bases between. The CDR3 extends over 16 amino acids. Germline assignment: CDR1 SGHNT and CDR2 YENEEA. CDR3 loop: CASSLTRTDDGNTIYF. In DNA form, the CDR3 reads TGTGCCAGCAGCTTAACTAGGACGGATGATGGAAACACCATATATTTT. Full variable domain (rest looked up from reference TRBV11-3 and TRBJ1-3): EAGVVQSPRYKIIEKKQPVAFWCNPISGHNTLYWYLQNLGQGPELLIRYENEEAVDDSQLPKDRFSAERLKGVDSTLKIQPAELGDSAVYLCASSLTRTDDGNTIYFGEGSWLTVV.

The V call is TRBV6-5, the J call TRBJ2-5; tentatively, D is TRBD1 (6 bases). With 2 bases removed from V and 4 bases from J, the gap between germline ends came to 8 bases. This CDR3 is 13 amino acids long. Germline CDR1 and CDR2: MNHEY and SVGAGI. The CDR3 here is CASSYGGAETQYF. The CDR3 region has the DNA TGTGCCAGCAGTTACGGGGGCGCAGAGACCCAGTACTTC.

V is TRBV5-1 and J is TRBJ2-1; TRBD2 might be the D (5 bases). From germline, CDR1 is SGHRS and CDR2 YFSETQ. V was trimmed by 4 bases and J by 10 bases, leaving 15 bases between them. This CDR3 region has 13 residues. CDR3 amino acids: CASSLPNQREQFF. The CDR3 region has the DNA TGCGCCAGCAGCCTTCCAAACCAGCGGGAGCAGTTCTTC.

This clone was detected ten times or more. The CDR3 bases are TGTGCCAGCTCCTTCCTAGCGGGGGGAGGGACAGATACGCAGTATTTT. It codes for CASSFLAGGGTDTQYF. The J gene is TRBJ2-3, the V gene TRBV2, with 11 bases that match TRBD2. The V and J ends lost 8 bases and 3 bases, in that order; junction bases with no gene match: 10. Per the germline V gene, CDR1 is SNHLY and CDR2 is FYNNEI. The CDR3 has 16 amino acids.

This rearrangement joins TRBV6-6 to TRBJ2-3; the match to TRBD2 covers 10 bases. In germline, CDR1 is MNHNY, CDR2 SVGAGI (reference sequence). Trimming cost V 5 bases and J 0 bases; bases outside gene matches: 5. The CDR3 totals 16 residues. CDR3 in amino acids: CASSPTSGASTDTQYF. Here the CDR3 DNA reads TGTGCCAGCAGTCCAACTAGCGGGGCGAGCACAGATACGCAGTATTTT.

J is TRBJ1-5 and V is TRBV12-3 or TRBV12-4; possible D gene TRBD1, 6 bases. This CDR3 contains 13 residues. V lost 0 bases, J lost 10 bases, and 10 bases lay in between. CDR3 bases: TGTGCCAGCAGTTTAGCAGGGGGGCGACCCCAGCATTTT. This gives the protein CASSLAGGRPQHF.

The chain recombines TRBV11-2 with TRBJ2-1, with 13 bases fitting TRBD2. CDR1 SGHAT and CDR2 FQNNGV come from the germline V gene. Trimming at V came to 2 bases and at J to 7 bases, leaving 5 bases not matched to a gene. The CDR3 contains 16 residues. The CDR3 region is CASSLQGLAGRNEQFF. DNA of the CDR3: TGTGCCAGCAGCTTACAGGGACTAGCGGGAAGGAATGAGCAGTTCTTC. The full variable domain, its missing parts supplied by reference TRBV11-2 and TRBJ2-1, is EAGVAQSPRYKIIEKRQSVAFWCNPISGHATLYWYQQILGQGPKLLIQFQNNGVVDDSQLPKDRFSAERLKGVDSTLKIQPAKLEDSAVYLCASSLQGLAGRNEQFFGPGTRLTVL.

The chain employs TRBV9 and TRBJ2-1, with D possibly matching TRBD2 (6 bases). V lost 3 bases to trimming and J lost 5 bases, with 15 bases between them. The germline V gene encodes CDR1 SGDLS and CDR2 YYNGEE. This CDR3 region has 15 residues. The CDR3 sequence: CASSAGGLLDNEQFF. As DNA, the CDR3 is TGTGCCAGCAGCGCCGGGGGACTCCTAGACAATGAGCAGTTCTTC. The full variable domain, completed using reference TRBV9 and TRBJ2-1, is DSGVTQTPKHLITATGQRVTLRCSPRSGDLSVYWYQQSLDQGLQFLIQYYNGEERAKGNILERFSAQQFPDLHSELNLSSLELGDSALYFCASSAGGLLDNEQFFGPGTRLTVL.

This sequence joins TRBV7-9 and TRBJ2-1; 7 nucleotides line up with TRBD2. The CDR3 contains 15 residues. V lost 5 bases and J lost 3; bases outside the gene matches: 7. Germline lookup yields CDR1 SEHNR and CDR2 FQNEAQ (reference sequence). The CDR3 loop is CASSPSSGHYNEQFF. In DNA form, the CDR3 reads TGTGCCAGCAGCCCCTCTAGCGGACACTACAATGAGCAGTTCTTC.

The chain links TRBV5-1 to TRBJ2-2, with 7 nucleotides matching TRBD2. This CDR3 region has 16 residues. Germline V gives CDR1 SGHRS, CDR2 YFSETQ. With V trimmed by 1 base and J by 1 base, 4 bases remained unmatched. CDR3 residues: CASSLRVAGNTGELFF. The CDR3 region has the DNA TGCGCCAGCAGCTTGAGGGTAGCGGGGAACACCGGGGAGCTGTTTTTT.

The V and J genes are TRBV19 and TRBJ1-5; D is uncertain. This CDR3 comprises 15 residues. V was trimmed by 3 bases and J by 4 bases, leaving 13 bases between them. The germline gives CDR1 LNHDA, CDR2 SQIVND (reference sequence). The CDR3 nucleotides read TGTGCCAGTAGTATTCGCGGACGGCGAAATCAGCCCCAGCATTTT. It encodes CASSIRGRRNQPQHF.

V is TRBV9 and J is TRBJ2-3; the D gene is possibly TRBD1 (6 bases). The CDR3 consists of 13 residues. Trimming shortened V by 3 bases and J by 5 bases, and 10 bases separated the two germline ends. Germline lookup yields CDR1 SGDLS and CDR2 YYNGEE. CDR3 coding DNA: TGTGCCAGCAGCGCCCTGACAGGAGATACGCAGTATTTT. It encodes CASSALTGDTQYF.

This clone was counted a few times. The rearrangement uses TRBV5-4 and TRBJ2-6; no firm D call. The CDR3 sequence is 17 residues long. Germline V gene data show CDR1 as SGHNT and CDR2 as YYREEE (reference sequence). The V and J ends lost 1 base and 0 bases respectively, with 11 bases between them. The DNA of the CDR3 is TGTGCCAGCAGCTTGTCGTACAAGGGCTCTGGGGCCAACGTCCTGACTTTC. As protein: CASSLSYKGSGANVLTF.

This chain links TRBV4-1 with TRBJ2-3; maybe TRBD1 (5 bases). Germline V lookup: CDR1 MGHRA, CDR2 YSYEKL. There are 16 residues in the CDR3. Trimming pared 1 base from V and 0 bases from J, leaving 11 bases between. CDR3 in amino acids: CASSQVYGASTDTQYF. CDR3 coding DNA: TGCGCCAGCAGCCAAGTTTATGGGGCTAGCACAGATACGCAGTATTTT.

This chain joins TRBV5-1 and TRBJ2-2; maybe TRBD2 (5 bases). Germline V gene sequence: CDR1 SGHRS, CDR2 YFSETQ. The CDR3 spans 15 residues. Trimming pared 1 base from V and 2 bases from J, leaving 9 bases between. CDR3 sequence: CASSLSEANTGELFF. In DNA, the CDR3 is TGCGCCAGCAGCTTGTCGGAGGCCAACACCGGGGAGCTGTTTTTT.

This clone has at least ten counts. The gene calls are TRBV5-4 and TRBJ2-7; 9 bases line up with TRBD2. V lost 0 bases and J lost 0; bases outside the gene matches: 4. The CDR3 length is 16 residues. Germline V lookup: CDR1 SGHNT, CDR2 YYREEE (reference sequence). The CDR3 protein is CASSLVGTSTSYEQYF. DNA for the CDR3: TGTGCCAGCAGCTTGGTCGGGACTAGCACCTCCTACGAGCAGTACTTC.

This clone was found once. J is TRBJ1-3 and V is TRBV7-2; D is ambiguous. CDR3 length: 16 amino acids. Germline loops: CDR1 SGHTA, CDR2 FQGNSA. V shed 1 base and J shed 0 bases, with 10 bases lying between them. CDR3 DNA: TGTGCCAGCAGCTTAGTAGGTGTCAACTCTGGAAACACCATATATTTT. The encoded protein is CASSLVGVNSGNTIYF.

The chain uses TRBV19 and TRBJ1-2; 7 nucleotides agree with TRBD1. This CDR3 spans 15 amino acids. The junction had 11 bases not matched to a gene; V was cut back by 5 bases and J by 5 bases. Germline V lookup: CDR1 LNHDA, CDR2 SQIVND (reference sequence). CDR3 amino acids: CASSLGNRGFYGYTF. The DNA for the CDR3 is TGTGCCAGTAGTTTGGGAAACAGGGGATTTTATGGCTACACCTTC.

As regards this clone: The junction shows a germline mismatch at one end, possibly a read error. The rearrangement uses TRBV7-7 and TRBJ2-3, with D possibly being TRBD1 (6 bases). Germline V gene data show CDR1 as SSHAT and CDR2 as FNYEAQ (reference sequence). CDR3 length: 14 amino acids. This CDR3 is CASSLAQGLDTQYF. In DNA form, the CDR3 reads TGTGCTAGCAGCTTAGCCCAGGGGTTGGATACGCAGTATTTT.

This clone was detected once. The chain couples TRBV4-1 to TRBJ2-2, with 7 nucleotides matching TRBD2. Germline V gene sequence: CDR1 MGHRA, CDR2 YSYEKL. V dropped 0 bases and J dropped 2; count of bases not matched to a gene: 6. CDR3 length: 17 residues. The CDR3 coding sequence is TGCGCCAGCAGCCAAGATTCCCGCGGGGGAAACACCGGGGAGCTGTTTTTT. Translating it yields CASSQDSRGGNTGELFF.

This clone was observed a single time. The chain couples TRBV14 to TRBJ2-1; 13 nucleotides match TRBD2. The CDR3 is 18 amino acids. Germline trimming cut 3 bases from V and 5 bases from J; bases unmatched to any gene: 10. Per germline, CDR1 SGHDN and CDR2 FVKESK. CDR3 protein: CASSHGLAGVLRNNEQFF. The CDR3 DNA follows: TGTGCCAGCAGCCACGGACTAGCGGGAGTCCTGCGTAACAATGAGCAGTTCTTC.

V and J are TRBV6-5 and TRBJ2-5, with D perhaps TRBD1 or TRBD2 (5 bases each). The CDR3 length is 12 residues. The germline V and J ends were trimmed by 9 bases and 2 bases, with 10 bases remaining between them. In germline, CDR1 is MNHEY, CDR2 SVGAGI. DNA of the CDR3: TGTGCCAGTGCCGGGGCGCAAGAGACCCAGTACTTC. This translates into CASAGAQETQYF.

The rearrangement uses TRBV21-1 and TRBJ1-2. TRBV21-1 is a listed pseudogene. The CDR3 consists of 13 residues. CDR3: CASSAPGEDGYTF. The CDR3 region has the DNA TGTGCCAGCAGCGCACCCGGGGAAGACGGCTACACCTTC.

The J gene is TRBJ2-1, the V gene TRBV28; the match to TRBD2 covers 12 bases. Looked up from germline, CDR1 is MDHEN and CDR2 is SYDVKM. The CDR3 has 19 residues. V trimming: 2 bases; J trimming: 4 bases; junction bases outside the gene matches: 12. CDR3 loop: CASSLLTSGLAGMYNEQFF. For the CDR3, the DNA is TGTGCCAGCAGTTTACTTACTTCCGGACTAGCGGGGATGTACAATGAGCAGTTCTTC.